This TCR beta chain was found in a study of T cells after yellow fever vaccination. Researchers made TCR cDNA using 5'RACE template switching, and this step added a universal primer site and UMIs. One entry per CDR3 protein results from TCRdb running MiXCR on the 5' RACE reads. Of around 180,000 distinct CDR3 sequences in the sample, roughly 6.2% were seen once. The trim removed 6 bases at V and 6 bases at J, leaving 11 bases unmatched. Germline-derived CDR1 and CDR2 are KGHSH and LQKENI. CDR3 size: 14 residues. The V call is TRBV18, the J call TRBJ2-7; 7 bases fit TRBD2. The TCR comes from a man in his late teens or twenties who received the YFV17D yellow fever vaccine. The sequencing used CD4+ T cells sorted from PBMCs, collected on the day of the first yellow fever vaccination. In nucleotides, the CDR3 is TGTGCCAGCTCCCCAAAGGGCGGGGGTGGCGAGCAGTACGTC. Its translation: CASSPKGGGGEQYV.